This T cell receptor beta chain was profiled in a study of identical twins. Study conclusions and caveats: Conclusions rested on cross-sectional statistics rather than following the same donors. Abundant beta clonotypes from cord blood had fewer insertions, unlike memory repertoires, which showed none.

Germline CDR1 and CDR2: SGHRS and YFSETQ. CDR3 size: 15 residues. The V end lost 0 bases, the J end lost 1 base, and 10 bases lay between the germline ends. The cDNA had a unique molecular identifier and a template-switch universal primer site. TCRdb passed the 5' RACE reads through MiXCR, listing each CDR3 protein once. This table has 690,000 or so distinct CDR3 sequences, 8.5% to 9% appearing once. This clonotype has ten or more counts. The target antigen is unknown. The sample also formed part of further work on yellow fever vaccine responses in identical twins.

J is TRBJ2-5 and V is TRBV5-1; weak D call: TRBD2 (6 bases). Sequenced input: PBMCs. The TCR sequence derives from a woman under 30 in good health. The CDR3: CASSLEVGGQETQYF. CDR3 nucleotides: TGCGCCAGCAGCTTGGAAGTGGGGGGCCAAGAGACCCAGTACTTC.